The 26 T cell receptor beta chains reported below all come from one sample, sequenced in a study of blood T cell dynamics during melanoma immunotherapy. Profiling relied on immunoSEQ multiplex PCR, and the TCRdb table lists in-frame clones only, not all of them. Here the sample spans a few thousand clones, around four fifths being singletons. Stated time point: pre-treatment baseline. The specimen was blood, collected from a patient treated with checkpoint blockade. The receptors here all came from a human donor with melanoma.

The chain couples TRBV19 to TRBJ2-7; TRBD1 agrees at 9 bases. Trimming removed 3 bases from V and 4 bases from J; junction bases left unmatched: 7. CDR3 size: 15 residues. Germline CDR1 LNHDA, CDR2 SQIVND (reference sequence). The CDR3 region is CASSIPSTGGYEQYF. CDR3 nucleotides: TGTGCCAGTAGTATCCCCTCGACAGGGGGATACGAGCAGTACTTC.

V usage is TRBV10-3 and J usage is TRBJ1-2, with a weak D call TRBD1 (5 bases). The V end was cut by 8 bases, the J end by 6 bases, with 13 bases between. The CDR3 runs to 12 residues. Germline V gives CDR1 ENHRY, CDR2 SYGVKD. CDR3 sequence (DNA): TGTGCCATCTTTGACGGGGGAAATGGCTACACCTTC. It encodes CAIFDGGNGYTF.

The J gene is TRBJ2-7, the V gene TRBV10-3; 11 nucleotides align to TRBD1. The CDR3 consists of 18 residues. After removal of 3 bases from V and 2 bases from J, the junction contained 12 bases not matched to a gene. Germline assignment: CDR1 ENHRY and CDR2 SYGVKD. This CDR3 is CAISDPSLGTGGPYEQYF. CDR3 sequence (DNA): TGTGCCATCAGTGATCCGTCCCTTGGGACAGGGGGACCCTACGAGCAGTACTTC.

This sequence joins TRBV30 and TRBJ2-7; D is possibly TRBD2 (5 bases). Trimming pared 0 bases from V and 5 bases from J, leaving 17 bases between. Germline V gene lookup returns CDR1 GTSNPN and CDR2 SVGIG (reference sequence). The CDR3 runs 15 residues. The CDR3 DNA follows: TGTGCCTGGAGTGTACCGGGATCCGGTGTTCACGAGCAGTACTTC. Translation: CAWSVPGSGVHEQYF.

The V call is TRBV30, the J call TRBJ1-4; TRBD1 might be the D (6 bases). Trimming took off 2 bases at V and 3 bases at J, with 10 bases between the two ends. The CDR3 contains 14 residues. CDR1 and CDR2 from the germline V gene are GTSNPN and SVGIG (reference sequence). CDR3 protein: CAWSQDSANEKLFF. The DNA of the CDR3 is TGTGCCTGGAGTCAGGACAGCGCTAATGAAAAACTGTTTTTT.

V usage is TRBV14 and J usage is TRBJ1-2; perhaps TRBD1 as D (5 bases). The V gene's germline CDR1 is SGHDN and CDR2 FVKESK. V lost 4 bases and J 8 bases, leaving 17 bases between the germline ends. The CDR3 has 14 amino acids. CDR3 in DNA: TGTGCCAGCAGCCCTTATTCGGGGGGAGGAGGCTACACCTTC. It specifies CASSPYSGGGGYTF. Using reference TRBV14 and TRBJ1-2 for the parts outside the CDR3, the full variable domain is EAGVTQFPSHSVIEKGQTVTLRCDPISGHDNLYWYRRVMGKEIKFLLHFVKESKQDESGMPNNRFLAERTGGTYSTLKVQPAELEDSGVYFCASSPYSGGGGYTFGSGTRLTVV.

V gene TRBV7-7 combines with J gene TRBJ2-6; 9 bases are a match to TRBD1. Germline trimming cut 5 bases from V and 1 base from J; bases unmatched to any gene: 3. The CDR3 is made up of 16 amino acids. CDR1 and CDR2 from the germline V gene are SSHAT and FNYEAQ (reference sequence). CDR3 protein: CASSPGTGSGANVLTF. The CDR3 nucleotides are TGTGCCAGCAGCCCCGGGACAGGGTCTGGGGCCAACGTCCTGACTTTC. Full variable domain (remainder filled in from reference TRBV7-7 and TRBJ2-6): GAGVSQSPRYKVTKRGQDVTLRCDPISSHATLYWYQQALGQGPEFLTYFNYEAQPDKSGLPSDRFSAERPEGSISTLTIQRTEQRDSAMYRCASSPGTGSGANVLTFGAGSRLTVL.

The V gene is TRBV29-1, the J gene TRBJ1-1, with TRBD1 matching 7 bases. CDR3 length: 13 amino acids. Germline V gives CDR1 SQVTM, CDR2 ANQGSEA. Unmatched junction bases numbered 9, after V lost 8 bases and J lost 3 bases. The CDR3 DNA follows: TGCAGCACAATCAGGGGGGCTGACACTGAAGCTTTCTTT. Encoded protein: CSTIRGADTEAFF.

The genes are TRBV7-8 and TRBJ1-2; 7 nucleotides agree with TRBD1. CDR3 size: 14 residues. After removal of 5 bases from V and 8 bases from J, the junction contained 11 bases not matched to a gene. Germline V lookup: CDR1 SGHVS, CDR2 FQNEAQ. The CDR3 spells CASSLPQGNSGYTF. Here the CDR3 DNA reads TGTGCCAGCAGCCTTCCACAGGGGAATAGCGGCTACACCTTC.

The chain joins TRBV5-1 to TRBJ2-6; D gene uncertain. From germline, CDR1 is SGHRS and CDR2 YFSETQ. The CDR3 contains 15 residues. Trimming took 2 bases from V and 0 from J, leaving 6 bases between them. The CDR3: CASSFSFSGANVLTF. CDR3 in DNA: TGCGCCAGCAGCTTCAGTTTCTCTGGGGCCAACGTCCTGACTTTC.

This clone came up a few times. The chain recombines TRBV6-5 with TRBJ1-4, with D perhaps TRBD1 (6 bases). The length of the CDR3 is 16 residues. The V gene lost 0 bases and the J gene lost 6 bases, with 14 bases spanning the gap. Looked up from germline, CDR1 is MNHEY and CDR2 is SVGAGI. The CDR3 DNA follows: TGTGCCAGCAGTTACTCGAAGGGGGGTTTGGATGAAAAACTGTTTTTT. It encodes CASSYSKGGLDEKLFF.

This clone was counted a few times. This sequence joins TRBV5-6 and TRBJ1-4; TRBD1 matches at 8 bases. The CDR3 contains 14 residues. Trimming took 4 bases from V and 7 from J; bases not matched to a gene: 6. Germline V gene data show CDR1 as SGHDT and CDR2 as YYEEEE. CDR3 residues: CASSETGDGEKLFF. For the CDR3, the DNA is TGTGCCAGCAGCGAGACAGGGGACGGTGAAAAACTGTTTTTT.

Note on this clone: This likely comes from a read error, as the CDR3 has no conserved phenylalanine or tryptophan at its end. The chain has TRBV4-1 and TRBJ1-2, with D perhaps matching TRBD1 (5 bases). This CDR3 is built from 15 residues. The germline gives CDR1 MGHRA, CDR2 YSYEKL. Trimming removed 2 bases from V and 6 bases from J, with 16 bases in between. DNA for the CDR3: TGCGCCAGCAGCCAACTGGGACTAGCCTTGGATGGCTACACCGTC. Amino acid sequence: CASSQLGLALDGYTV.

This clone was detected only a few times. This chain's CDR3 is CSVAGTGSSNQPQHF. Here the CDR3 DNA reads TGCAGCGTTGCTGGGACAGGATCGAGCAATCAGCCCCAGCATTTT. The gene calls are TRBV29-1 and TRBJ1-5; 8 bases agree with TRBD1. The germline V gene encodes CDR1 SQVTM and CDR2 ANQGSEA. CDR3 length: 15 residues. Germline trimming cut 4 bases from V and 1 base from J; bases unmatched to any gene: 6.

The table lists this clone with a count of one. The J gene is TRBJ1-3, the V gene TRBV18; 8 bases fit TRBD1. With V trimmed by 5 bases and J by 3 bases, 9 bases remained unmatched. CDR1 and CDR2 (germline): KGHSH, LQKENI. The length of the CDR3 is 16 residues. CDR3 DNA: TGTGCCAGCTCATTGCAGGGGGCCGATAGTGGAAACACCATATATTTT. This gives the protein CASSLQGADSGNTIYF.

The rearrangement uses TRBV30 and TRBJ1-1; weak D call: TRBD1 (6 bases). Germline lookup yields CDR1 GTSNPN and CDR2 SVGIG (reference sequence). The CDR3 is 13 amino acids. V lost 2 bases and J 0 bases, leaving 7 bases between the germline ends. This CDR3 is CAWSTGLNTEAFF. DNA for the CDR3: TGTGCCTGGAGTACAGGGTTGAACACTGAAGCTTTCTTT.

The chain links TRBV6-1 to TRBJ2-7; D perhaps matches TRBD2 (6 bases). There are 14 residues in the CDR3. Germline values: CDR1 MNHNS, CDR2 SASEGT. With 4 bases removed from V and 4 bases from J, the gap between germline ends came to 14 bases. As DNA, the CDR3 is TGTGCCAGCAGTGGATGGGACTCTGGGTACGAGCAGTACTTC. Residues: CASSGWDSGYEQYF.

V is TRBV18 and J is TRBJ1-1, with D unclear. V was shortened by 2 bases and J by 5 bases, with 12 bases between the two germline ends. Germline CDR1 is KGHSH and CDR2 is LQKENI. The CDR3 sequence is 14 residues long. This CDR3 reads CASSPSGGGTEAFF. DNA of the CDR3: TGTGCCAGCTCACCATCAGGTGGAGGGACTGAAGCTTTCTTT.

The rearrangement joins TRBV10-3 to TRBJ1-5, with D unresolved. The germline CDR1 and CDR2 sequences are ENHRY and SYGVKD. The CDR3 length is 15 residues. Trimming left V 7 bases short and J 5 bases short, with 18 bases between. The CDR3 protein is CAIMQARLNYQPQHF. CDR3 DNA: TGTGCCATCATGCAGGCCCGACTGAACTATCAGCCCCAGCATTTT.

The CDR3 spells CSVPVGLGYTF. The DNA of the CDR3 is TGCAGCGTCCCAGTTGGGCTTGGCTACACCTTC. The chain has TRBV29-1 and TRBJ1-2, with D unclear. Germline-derived CDR1 and CDR2 are SQVTM and ANQGSEA. The CDR3 runs 11 residues. Trimming stripped 6 bases from V and 7 bases from J, with 12 bases between.

V gene TRBV30 combines with J gene TRBJ2-1, with unresolved D. The germline V gene encodes CDR1 GTSNPN and CDR2 SVGIG (reference sequence). The CDR3 has 14 amino acids. V was clipped by 1 base and J by 9 bases, with 16 bases between them. CDR3 nucleotides: TGTGCCTGGAGTGAAGGCCTCCAGTCAACTGAGCAGTTCTTC. Its protein is CAWSEGLQSTEQFF.

The rearrangement links TRBV7-6 to TRBJ2-7; tentatively, D is TRBD1 (6 bases). CDR3 length: 13 amino acids. V gave up 8 bases and J gave up 5 bases, with 16 bases separating them. Germline V gene lookup returns CDR1 SGHVS and CDR2 FNYEAQ. DNA for the CDR3: TGTGCCAGCCTGGGGCACAGGGCGGACGAGCAGTACTTC. Translation gives CASLGHRADEQYF.

V gene TRBV14 combines with J gene TRBJ1-2, with 8 bases aligning to TRBD1. This CDR3 is 15 amino acids long. Germline CDR1 SGHDN, CDR2 FVKESK. The junction had 9 bases not matched to a gene; V was cut back by 1 base and J by 8 bases. The CDR3 region is CASSQAGQGARGYTF. In DNA, the CDR3 is TGTGCCAGCAGCCAAGCAGGCCAGGGGGCGCGGGGCTACACCTTC.

The chain carries TRBV10-3 and TRBJ2-7; D ambiguous. The CDR3 totals 12 residues. Trimming took off 4 bases at V and 7 bases at J, with 11 bases between the two ends. Germline CDR1 ENHRY, CDR2 SYGVKD. In DNA, the CDR3 is TGTGCCATCAGTGCAGGCGGAAATGAGCAGTACTTC. Protein product: CAISAGGNEQYF.

V and J are TRBV18 and TRBJ2-3; 8 bases align to TRBD2. Looked up from germline, CDR1 is KGHSH and CDR2 is LQKENI. The CDR3 loop spans 16 amino acids. J was trimmed by 6 bases and V by 2 bases; bases with no gene match: 10. CDR3: CASSPEARGGVDTQYF. Written as DNA, the CDR3 is TGTGCCAGCTCACCAGAAGCCCGGGGGGGCGTGGATACGCAGTATTTT.

The chain employs TRBV5-4 and TRBJ2-7; tentatively, D is TRBD1 or TRBD2 (6 bases each). This CDR3 is built from 13 residues. The V gene lost 4 bases and the J gene lost 4 bases, with 12 bases spanning the gap. Germline V gene sequence: CDR1 SGHNT, CDR2 YYREEE (reference sequence). The CDR3 coding sequence is TGTGCCAGCAGCCTGGGGGGCCCGTACGAGCAGTACTTC. This translates into CASSLGGPYEQYF.